Here is one T cell receptor (beta chain) with its context. The CDR3 totals 14 residues. CDR1 is SGHTA and CDR2 is FQGTGA in the germline V gene. J gave up 2 bases and V 5 bases, and 3 bases lay outside the gene matches. The sample originates from a study of shared clonotypes between healthy human individuals. The authors divided CD4+ cells into CD45RA+ naive and CD45RA-negative memory subsets. Libraries were prepared by immunoSEQ multiplex PCR; TCRdb keeps only in-frame clonotypes and omits some of them. Of under 1,100,000 clones in the sample, around 78% were seen once. This sequence originates from a man aged 18 to 30 in good health. Some clones in this sample may be carry-over from other donors' samples. Material for sequencing was memory CD4+ T cells from PBMCs. Subset noted: CD45RA-negative fraction. V and J are TRBV7-3 and TRBJ2-1; 7 bases match TRBD2. CDR3 in DNA: TGTGCCAGCAGCCTAGCGGCTACCTACAATGAGCAGTTCTTC. As protein: CASSLAATYNEQFF.